Described below is a single TCR beta chain sequence and its context. Its target is not known. The data belong to a study of T cells in Graves' hyperthyroidism and ophthalmopathy. About the research overall: Peripheral blood collection took place at initial diagnosis, before any treatment. Whole-study results and caveats: Separation of ophthalmopathy from stable hyperthyroidism was achieved by a 13 V-J model.

V was clipped by 5 bases and J by 2 bases, with 20 bases between them. There are 16 residues in the CDR3. Germline V gene data show CDR1 as SQVTM and CDR2 as ANQGSEA. Researchers took RNA transcripts and amplified the TCR beta CDR3 regions from them. A first-round RT-PCR of the TCR CDR3 used the HTBI primer set. MiXCR, run by TCRdb on the multiplex PCR reads, gives a single entry per CDR3 protein. The sample carries 550,000 to 800,000 distinct CDR3 sequences, around 16% recorded once. The receptor was isolated from a man aged 45-60 years with Graves' hyperthyroidism. The chain carries TRBV29-1 and TRBJ2-3; D perhaps matches TRBD1 (6 bases). The sample was blood. CDR3 sequence: CSVPLLGGLITDTQYF. The CDR3 DNA follows: TGCAGCGTTCCCTTACTAGGGGGTCTAATCACAGATACGCAGTATTTT.